The clone carrying this TCR beta chain was recorded many times. What it binds is not known. The CDR3 has 14 residues. The ends were cut back, 6 bases at V and 3 bases at J, with 12 bases in the middle. Orbital computed tomography, together with clinical symptoms, serum thyroxine, TRAb and thyroid ultrasound, was used for diagnosis. This sample was taken from a study of Graves' ophthalmopathy and Graves' hyperthyroidism. Study-wide context: Researchers classed hyperthyroidism as stable given no ophthalmopathy within 18 months of follow-up.

Study-wide results and limits: Using a 13-signature model, the authors split ophthalmopathy from stable hyperthyroidism, with about 88% sensitivity and approximately 84% specificity.

Amplified TCR beta CDR3 regions were obtained using RNA transcripts as template. RT-PCR in the first round used HTBI primers; a second-round multiplex PCR followed. MiXCR, run by TCRdb on the multiplex PCR reads, gives a single entry per CDR3 protein. The table lists over a million distinct CDR3 sequences, 36% of them singletons. This chain links TRBV12-3 or TRBV12-4 with TRBJ1-5; D is undetermined. The receptor was isolated from an adult man with Graves' hyperthyroidism. The material sequenced was peripheral blood or thyroid tissue (not recorded which). The CDR3 sequence: CASSQDGLNQPQHF. The DNA of the CDR3 is TGTGCCAGCAGCCAAGACGGACTCAATCAGCCCCAGCATTTT.